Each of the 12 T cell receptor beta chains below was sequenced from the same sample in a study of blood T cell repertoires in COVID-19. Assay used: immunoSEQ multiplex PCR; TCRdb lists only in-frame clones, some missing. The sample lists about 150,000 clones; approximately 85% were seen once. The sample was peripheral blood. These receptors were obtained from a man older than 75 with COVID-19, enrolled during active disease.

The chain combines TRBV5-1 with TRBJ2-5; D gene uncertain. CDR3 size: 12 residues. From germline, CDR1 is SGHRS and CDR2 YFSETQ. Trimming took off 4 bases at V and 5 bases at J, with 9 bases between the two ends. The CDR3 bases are TGCGCCAGCAGCAGAGTCGAGGAGACCCAGTACTTC. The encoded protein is CASSRVEETQYF.

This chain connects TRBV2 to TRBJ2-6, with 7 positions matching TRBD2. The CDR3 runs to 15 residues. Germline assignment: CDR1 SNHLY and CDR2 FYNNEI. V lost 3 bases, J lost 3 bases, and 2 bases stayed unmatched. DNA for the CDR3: TGTGCCAGCAGTGACGGGGGGTATGGGGCCAACGTCCTGACTTTC. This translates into CASSDGGYGANVLTF.

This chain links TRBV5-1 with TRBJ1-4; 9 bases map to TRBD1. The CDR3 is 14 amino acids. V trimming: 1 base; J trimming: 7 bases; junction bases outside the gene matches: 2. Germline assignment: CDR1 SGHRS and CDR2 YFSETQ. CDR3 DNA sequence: TGCGCCAGCAGCTTGACAGGGGGCGTTGAAAAACTGTTTTTT. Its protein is CASSLTGGVEKLFF.

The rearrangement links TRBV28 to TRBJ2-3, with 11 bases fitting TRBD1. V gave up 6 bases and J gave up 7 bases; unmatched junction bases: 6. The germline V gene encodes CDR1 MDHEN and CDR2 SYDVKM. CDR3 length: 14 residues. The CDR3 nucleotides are TGTGCCAGCAGGAACGGACAGGGGGCGAATACGCAGTATTTT. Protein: CASRNGQGANTQYF.

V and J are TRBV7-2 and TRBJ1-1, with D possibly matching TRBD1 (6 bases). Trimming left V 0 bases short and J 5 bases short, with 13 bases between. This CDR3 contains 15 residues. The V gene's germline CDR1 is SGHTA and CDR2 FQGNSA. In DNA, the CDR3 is TGTGCCAGCAGCTTAGCGAGTGACAGGTGGACTGAAGCTTTCTTT. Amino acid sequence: CASSLASDRWTEAFF.

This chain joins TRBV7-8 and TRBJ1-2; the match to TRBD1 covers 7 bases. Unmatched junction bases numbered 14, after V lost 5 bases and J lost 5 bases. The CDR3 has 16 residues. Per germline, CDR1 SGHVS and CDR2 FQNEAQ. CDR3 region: CASSPNLGQIIYGYTF. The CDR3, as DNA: TGTGCCAGCAGCCCTAACCTGGGACAGATTATTTATGGCTACACCTTC.

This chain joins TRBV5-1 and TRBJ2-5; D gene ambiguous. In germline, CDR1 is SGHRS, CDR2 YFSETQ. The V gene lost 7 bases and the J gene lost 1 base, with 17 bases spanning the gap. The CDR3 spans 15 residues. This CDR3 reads CASVSGTRRQETQYF. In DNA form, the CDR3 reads TGCGCCAGCGTATCGGGTACCCGCCGCCAAGAGACCCAGTACTTC. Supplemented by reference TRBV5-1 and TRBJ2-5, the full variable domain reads KAGVTQTPRYLIKTRGQQVTLSCSPISGHRSVSWYQQTPGQGLQFLFEYFSETQRNKGNFPGRFSGRQFSNSRSEMNVSTLELGDSALYLCASVSGTRRQETQYFGPGTRLLVL.

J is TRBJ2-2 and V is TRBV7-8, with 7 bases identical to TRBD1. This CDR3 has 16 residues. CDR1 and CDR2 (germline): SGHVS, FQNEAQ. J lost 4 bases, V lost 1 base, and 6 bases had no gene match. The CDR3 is CASSLVVTGITGELFF. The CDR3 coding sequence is TGTGCCAGCAGCTTAGTTGTGACAGGGATCACCGGGGAGCTGTTTTTT.

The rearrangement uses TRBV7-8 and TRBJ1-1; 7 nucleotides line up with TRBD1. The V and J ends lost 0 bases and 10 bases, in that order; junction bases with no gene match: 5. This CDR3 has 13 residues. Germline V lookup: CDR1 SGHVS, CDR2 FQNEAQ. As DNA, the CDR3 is TGTGCCAGCAGCTTAGCCGACAGGGATCGAGCTTTCTTT. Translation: CASSLADRDRAFF.

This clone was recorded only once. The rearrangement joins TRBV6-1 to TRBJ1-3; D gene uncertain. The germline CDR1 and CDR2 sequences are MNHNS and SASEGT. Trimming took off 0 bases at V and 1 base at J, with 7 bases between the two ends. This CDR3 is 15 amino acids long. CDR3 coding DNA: TGTGCCAGCAGTGAAGCGCGGGTATCTGGAAACACCATATATTTT. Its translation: CASSEARVSGNTIYF.

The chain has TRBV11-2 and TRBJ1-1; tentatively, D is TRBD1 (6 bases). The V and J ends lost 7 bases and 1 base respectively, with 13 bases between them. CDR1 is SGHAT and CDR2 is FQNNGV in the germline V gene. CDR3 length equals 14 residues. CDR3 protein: CASTISRGNTEAFF. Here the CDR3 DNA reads TGTGCCAGCACCATCTCCAGGGGGAACACTGAAGCTTTCTTT.

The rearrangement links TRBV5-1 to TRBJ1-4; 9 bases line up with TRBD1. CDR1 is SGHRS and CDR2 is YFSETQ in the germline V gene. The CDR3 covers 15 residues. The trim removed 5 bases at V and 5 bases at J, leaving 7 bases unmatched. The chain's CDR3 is CASRWTGAMNEKLFF. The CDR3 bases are TGCGCCAGCAGGTGGACAGGGGCCATGAATGAAAAACTGTTTTTT.